Presented here are 22 T cell receptor beta chains from one specimen sequenced in a study of cytomegalovirus exposure and HLA in healthy donors (dated by TCRdb to 2017 to 2019). The library came from the immunoSEQ multiplex PCR assay. The multiplex PCR relied on a mix of 60 forward primers for TCR Vbeta segments and 13 reverse primers for TCR Jbeta segments. Entries here come from immuneACCESS through TCRdb and include only in-frame sequences with V and J called. Some clones fail to appear in such tables; in the studies checked, an unresolved V gene covers under half of the shortfall, and the cause of the remainder is unknown. In all, the sample holds 100,000 to 150,000 clones, and 82% of those were seen once. Approximately 1% of the sample is in the top ten clones. Sequencing input: PBMCs. These receptors all come from a boy between 10 and 17 years old in good health and CMV-seronegative.

The chain joins TRBV19 to TRBJ1-1; 7 bases are shared with TRBD1. This CDR3 is built from 13 residues. Germline CDR1 LNHDA, CDR2 SQIVND (reference sequence). The V and J ends lost 3 bases and 5 bases, in that order; junction bases with no gene match: 3. The CDR3 loop reads CASSINRGTEAFF. CDR3 bases: TGTGCCAGTAGTATTAACAGGGGAACTGAAGCTTTCTTT.

This clone appeared once. CDR3 in DNA: TGTGCCAGTACCCATGGGAGGTACAATGAGCAGTTCTTC. Translation gives CASTHGRYNEQFF. The V gene is TRBV19, the J gene TRBJ2-1; D might be TRBD2 (6 bases). Trimming cost V 7 bases and J 4 bases, with 11 bases left between them. Germline lookup yields CDR1 LNHDA and CDR2 SQIVND (reference sequence). This CDR3 spans 13 amino acids.

The chain has TRBV5-6 and TRBJ2-1, with D tentatively TRBD2 (6 bases). V was shortened by 4 bases and J by 0 bases, with 11 bases between the two germline ends. The CDR3 has 15 residues. CDR1 and CDR2 from the germline V gene are SGHDT and YYEEEE. The CDR3 loop reads CASSGAGSSYNEQFF. The DNA of the CDR3 is TGTGCCAGCAGCGGAGCGGGTAGCTCCTACAATGAGCAGTTCTTC.

The chain has TRBV5-1 and TRBJ2-1, with D possibly being TRBD2 (5 bases). The ends were cut back, 1 base at V and 5 bases at J, with 13 bases in the middle. CDR3 length: 15 amino acids. CDR1 is SGHRS, CDR2 YFSETQ, per germline. This CDR3 is CASSLSLASHNEQFF. CDR3 DNA sequence: TGCGCCAGCAGCTTGTCATTAGCGTCCCACAATGAGCAGTTCTTC.

The V and J genes are TRBV19 and TRBJ2-1, with 8 bases matching TRBD2. Trimming cost V 3 bases and J 3 bases; bases outside gene matches: 7. Germline loops: CDR1 LNHDA, CDR2 SQIVND (reference sequence). The CDR3 loop spans 16 amino acids. CDR3 coding DNA: TGTGCCAGTAGTATGTTTTTGGCGGGAGGCTACAATGAGCAGTTCTTC. Translated, it gives CASSMFLAGGYNEQFF.

The chain links TRBV6-6 to TRBJ1-2; 9 bases match TRBD1. The CDR3 has 15 amino acids. CDR1 is MNHNY and CDR2 is SVGAGI in the germline V gene (reference sequence). J was trimmed by 3 bases and V by 2 bases; bases with no gene match: 4. This CDR3 reads CASSYQRQGDYGYTF. Here the CDR3 DNA reads TGTGCCAGCAGTTACCAACGACAGGGGGACTATGGCTACACCTTC.

CDR3 nucleotide sequence: TGTGCCAGCAGCTTCGGGACTAGCCGGGTTGAGCAGTTCTTC. Translated: CASSFGTSRVEQFF. The chain recombines TRBV7-2 with TRBJ2-1; 9 bases are shared with TRBD2. CDR3 length equals 14 residues. The junction had 6 bases not matched to a gene; V was cut back by 3 bases and J by 9 bases. Germline lookup yields CDR1 SGHTA and CDR2 FQGNSA. Complete variable domain (other parts from reference TRBV7-2 and TRBJ2-1): GAGVSQSPSNKVTEKGKDVELRCDPISGHTALYWYRQSLGQGLEFLIYFQGNSAPDKSGLPSDRFSAERTGGSVSTLTIQRTQQEDSAVYLCASSFGTSRVEQFFGPGTRLTVL.

The gene calls are TRBV15 and TRBJ1-4, with D perhaps TRBD1 (5 bases). With 1 base removed from V and 0 bases from J, the gap between germline ends came to 9 bases. The CDR3 totals 16 residues. Germline CDR1 and CDR2: LNHNV and YYDKDF (reference sequence). Here the CDR3 reads CATSRAATATNEKLFF. CDR3 coding DNA: TGTGCCACCAGCAGAGCCGCGACAGCAACTAATGAAAAACTGTTTTTT.

The rearrangement uses TRBV2 and TRBJ1-1, with D perhaps matching TRBD1 (6 bases). CDR3 length: 13 amino acids. With 6 bases removed from V and 3 bases from J, the gap between germline ends came to 11 bases. Germline values: CDR1 SNHLY, CDR2 FYNNEI. The DNA of the CDR3 is TGTGCCAGCAGAACAGGGATAGACACTGAAGCTTTCTTT. Encoded protein: CASRTGIDTEAFF. Based on the CDR3 plus reference TRBV2 and TRBJ1-1, the full variable domain is EPEVTQTPSHQVTQMGQEVILRCVPISNHLYFYWYRQILGQKVEFLVSFYNNEISEKSEIFDDQFSVERPDGSNFTLKIRSTKLEDSAMYFCASRTGIDTEAFFGQGTRLTVV.

This chain uses TRBV5-1 with TRBJ2-7; D is possibly TRBD1 (5 bases). CDR1 and CDR2 (germline): SGHRS, YFSETQ. The CDR3 runs to 11 residues. V lost 7 bases to trimming and J lost 10 bases, with 15 bases between them. CDR3 sequence (DNA): TGCGCCAGCCCCCCCTCGACAGTACAGTACTTC. It is translated as CASPPSTVQYF. Drawing the rest from reference TRBV5-1 and TRBJ2-7, the complete variable domain is KAGVTQTPRYLIKTRGQQVTLSCSPISGHRSVSWYQQTPGQGLQFLFEYFSETQRNKGNFPGRFSGRQFSNSRSEMNVSTLELGDSALYLCASPPSTVQYFGPGTRLTVT.

The chain links TRBV19 to TRBJ1-1; TRBD1 is a possible D gene (5 bases). V was cut by 8 bases and J by 5 bases, with 15 bases left in between. CDR1 LNHDA and CDR2 SQIVND come from the germline V gene (reference sequence). The CDR3 totals 13 residues. The CDR3 bases are TGTGCCAGTGGGGGGGTAAGAGAAACTGAAGCTTTCTTT. It is translated as CASGGVRETEAFF.

V is TRBV13 and J is TRBJ1-1; the match to TRBD1 covers 9 bases. Germline V CDR1 and CDR2: PRHDT, FYEKMQ (reference sequence). Unmatched junction bases numbered 18, after V lost 6 bases and J lost 7 bases. The CDR3 has 17 amino acids. The CDR3, as DNA: TGTGCCAGCAGGGGGACAGGGTTTGAGGAAAAAGGGAGTGAAGCTTTCTTT. Its translation is CASRGTGFEEKGSEAFF.

A word on this clone: Mismatch with germline at one junction end may stem from a read error. V gene TRBV25-1 combines with J gene TRBJ2-1, with 9 nucleotides matching TRBD2. CDR1 and CDR2 (germline): MGHDK, SYGVNS. The CDR3 is 13 amino acids. The CDR3 here is CASRPSGDNEQLF. CDR3 nucleotides: TGTGCCAGCAGACCTAGCGGGGACAATGAGCAGCTCTTC.

The genes are TRBV2 and TRBJ2-2; 9 nucleotides align to TRBD2. The V gene end was trimmed by 8 bases and the J gene end by 6 bases; junction bases not matched to a gene: 16. From germline, CDR1 is SNHLY and CDR2 FYNNEI. This CDR3 has 17 amino acids. CDR3: CASLTWVAGEAAGELFF. The CDR3 DNA is TGTGCCAGCCTCACCTGGGTAGCGGGAGAGGCGGCCGGGGAGCTGTTTTTT. Full variable domain (remainder filled in from reference TRBV2 and TRBJ2-2): EPEVTQTPSHQVTQMGQEVILRCVPISNHLYFYWYRQILGQKVEFLVSFYNNEISEKSEIFDDQFSVERPDGSNFTLKIRSTKLEDSAMYFCASLTWVAGEAAGELFFGEGSRLTVL.

The chain has TRBV4-1 and TRBJ2-7; D might be TRBD1 (5 bases). Germline V gene sequence: CDR1 MGHRA, CDR2 YSYEKL. The CDR3 length is 13 residues. Trimming took off 1 base at V and 5 bases at J, with 9 bases between the two ends. This CDR3 is CASSQGIRDEQYF. Written as DNA, the CDR3 is TGCGCCAGCAGCCAAGGGATCAGGGACGAGCAGTACTTC.

J is TRBJ2-3 and V is TRBV30; D perhaps matches TRBD2 (5 bases). The CDR3 contains 14 residues. V lost 5 bases, J lost 3 bases, and 15 bases lay in between. Germline CDR1 GTSNPN, CDR2 SVGIG (reference sequence). The CDR3 is CAWDAGIWTDTQYF. The CDR3, as DNA: TGTGCCTGGGATGCCGGGATATGGACAGATACGCAGTATTTT. Filled out from reference TRBV30 and TRBJ2-3, the complete variable domain reads SQTIHQWPATLVQPVGSPLSLECTVEGTSNPNLYWYRQAAGRGLQLLFYSVGIGQISSEVPQNLSASRPQDRQFILSSKKLLLSDSGFYLCAWDAGIWTDTQYFGPGTRLTVL.

The V gene is TRBV30, the J gene TRBJ1-1, with TRBD1 identical over 10 bases. Germline lookup yields CDR1 GTSNPN and CDR2 SVGIG (reference sequence). V was pared by 5 bases and J by 6 bases, with 15 bases of the junction left unmatched. CDR3 length: 16 amino acids. In nucleotides, the CDR3 is TGTGCCTGGGACCTTTACTCGGACAGGGGGGGCCCTGAAGCTTTCTTT. Translating it yields CAWDLYSDRGGPEAFF.

V gene TRBV25-1 combines with J gene TRBJ2-7; tentative D call: TRBD2 (6 bases). CDR3 length: 17 residues. V was pared by 3 bases and J by 0 bases, with 18 bases between. Looked up from germline, CDR1 is MGHDK and CDR2 is SYGVNS. The CDR3 loop reads CASSDPLGGDASYEQYF. The CDR3 DNA reads TGTGCCAGCAGTGACCCTTTGGGCGGGGACGCCTCCTACGAGCAGTACTTC.

The J gene is TRBJ1-2, the V gene TRBV2; unclear D gene. Germline CDR1 reads SNHLY; CDR2 reads FYNNEI. CDR3 size: 12 residues. The ends were cut back, 1 base at V and 8 bases at J, with 8 bases in the middle. The chain's CDR3 is CASSEDGRGYTF. DNA for the CDR3: TGTGCCAGCAGTGAAGATGGCCGAGGCTACACCTTC.

This clone was detected once. The chain recombines TRBV4-1 with TRBJ2-7, with 10 bases that match TRBD2. V lost 6 bases and J lost 3; bases outside the gene matches: 5. The CDR3 spans 14 residues. Per the germline V gene, CDR1 is MGHRA and CDR2 is YSYEKL. This CDR3 reads CASSRASGSYEQYF. The CDR3 coding sequence is TGCGCCAGCAGTAGAGCTAGCGGGAGCTACGAGCAGTACTTC.

The chain carries TRBV30 and TRBJ2-5; D might be TRBD2 (6 bases). CDR3 length: 12 amino acids. Germline V gene lookup returns CDR1 GTSNPN and CDR2 SVGIG (reference sequence). V shed 3 bases and J shed 5 bases, with 10 bases lying between them. CDR3 nucleotide sequence: TGTGCCTGGAGGCGGGGCTGGGAGACCCAGTACTTC. This translates into CAWRRGWETQYF.

The gene calls are TRBV19 and TRBJ2-6, with 8 bases fitting TRBD2. This CDR3 has 16 amino acids. V lost 2 bases and J lost 1; bases outside the gene matches: 1. The germline gives CDR1 LNHDA, CDR2 SQIVND (reference sequence). CDR3 amino acids: CASSILAGSGANVLTF. CDR3 bases: TGTGCCAGTAGTATATTAGCGGGGTCTGGGGCCAACGTCCTGACTTTC. The full variable domain, its missing parts supplied by reference TRBV19 and TRBJ2-6, is DGGITQSPKYLFRKEGQNVTLSCEQNLNHDAMYWYRQDPGQGLRLIYYSQIVNDFQKGDIAEGYSVSREKKESFPLTVTSAQKNPTAFYLCASSILAGSGANVLTFGAGSRLTVL.